This record looks at one T cell receptor beta chain sequence and its context. Data came from immunoSEQ multiplex PCR; TCRdb stores just in-frame clones and leaves some out. The data hold 190,000 or so clones, with 85% observed a single time. Germline V CDR1 and CDR2: LGHDT, YNNKEL (reference sequence). This CDR3 is 17 amino acids long. With 0 bases removed from V and 3 bases from J, the gap between germline ends came to 16 bases. Individuals aged about 18 to 100 years were recruited from 24 US areas. Assignment of participants to cohorts was predicated upon participant-reported clinical history. The study counted Cohort 3 donors as recovered given two negative PCRs, clearance, or symptom resolution. The sample is drawn from a study of blood T cell repertoires in COVID-19. The overall study: The study drew acute and convalescent COVID-19 samples from the United States, Italy and Spain.

This chain joins TRBV3-1 (or the pseudogene TRBV3-2) and TRBJ2-3, with a tentative D call TRBD1 (6 bases). This TCR derives from a man between 35 and 55 years old who had recovered from COVID-19. Sequenced input: PBMCs or T cells enriched from blood (not recorded which). Written as DNA, the CDR3 is TGTGCCAGCAGCCAAGATAGGGCGGAGAGGGGGACAGATACGCAGTATTTT. Its protein is CASSQDRAERGTDTQYF.